Listed below are T cell receptor beta chains from one sample, sequenced in a study of control samples from healthy donors and cancer patients. Measured with immunoSEQ multiplex PCR; TCRdb has only the in-frame clones, and not every one. The repertoire holds tens of thousands of clones, with around nine tenths as singletons. Sequences were obtained from blood. The receptors derive from a woman aged 60-75 years in good health. CDR3s include the opening cysteine and the closing phenylalanine or tryptophan. The order of the fields is V gene, clone size, D gene, J gene, CDR3 protein, CDR3 DNA. D genes are given only for firm matches. Not all rows give a size; the values are once, few, many and, for expanded clones, a class.

>TRBV6-5|few|-|TRBJ1-1
CASSSPGGGDTEAFF
TGTGCCAGCAGCTCCCCGGGGGGGGGCGACACTGAAGCTTTCTTT
>TRBV11-2|-|-|TRBJ2-5
CASSLTATAAETQYF
TGTGCCAGCAGCTTAACAGCGACCGCAGCTGAGACCCAGTACTTC
>TRBV27|few|-|TRBJ2-4
CASTPRVRGLAKNIQYF
TGTGCCAGCACCCCAAGGGTGAGGGGCCTAGCCAAAAACATTCAGTACTTC
>TRBV5-1|-|TRBD1|TRBJ2-5
CASSLAPWTGQETQYF
TGCGCCAGCAGCTTGGCCCCCTGGACAGGGCAAGAGACCCAGTACTTC
>TRBV15|-|-|TRBJ1-1
CATSKQGPGASTEAFF
TGTGCCACCAGCAAACAAGGACCGGGAGCGAGCACTGAAGCTTTCTTT
>TRBV19|-|-|TRBJ2-3
CASSIRRVSTDTQYF
TGTGCCAGTAGTATAAGACGAGTGTCCACAGATACGCAGTATTTT
>TRBV19|-|-|TRBJ2-2
CASTPGLSGELFF
TGTGCCAGTACCCCAGGGTTGTCCGGGGAGCTGTTTTTT
>TRBV12-3/TRBV12-4|-|-|TRBJ2-7
CASSLWGEQYF
TGTGCCAGCAGCCTCTGGGGCGAGCAGTACTTC
>TRBV9|-|-|TRBJ2-5
CASSVGSGQETQYF
TGTGCCAGCAGCGTAGGCAGCGGTCAAGAGACCCAGTACTTC
>TRBV5-1|-|TRBD2|TRBJ2-3
CASRPIAGATDTQYF
TGCGCCAGCAGACCGATAGCGGGAGCGACAGATACGCAGTATTTT
>TRBV5-6|few|-|TRBJ2-1
CASSLGGNEQFF
TGTGCCAGCAGCTTGGGGGGGAATGAGCAGTTCTTC
>TRBV10-1|-|-|TRBJ2-7
CASSDGPSGKNEQYF
TGCGCCAGCAGTGATGGTCCTTCAGGGAAGAACGAGCAGTACTTC
>TRBV7-8|-|-|TRBJ1-2
CASSLSQGNYGYTF
TGTGCCAGCAGCTTAAGTCAGGGGAACTATGGCTACACCTTC
>TRBV9|-|-|TRBJ2-3
CASSKAGNADTQYF
TGTGCCAGCAGTAAAGCGGGTAACGCAGATACGCAGTATTTT
>TRBV5-1|-|TRBD1|TRBJ1-3
CASSPGTVSGNTIYF
TGCGCCAGCAGCCCAGGGACAGTCTCTGGAAACACCATATATTTT
>TRBV7-2|-|-|TRBJ2-1
CASSPWMGARSNEQFF
TGTGCCAGCAGCCCGTGGATGGGGGCGCGATCAAATGAGCAGTTCTTC
>TRBV7-2|-|-|TRBJ1-6
CASSEDPGSYVGSPLHF
TGTGCCAGCAGCGAAGATCCGGGCTCATACGTCGGTTCACCCCTCCACTTT
>TRBV28|-|-|TRBJ1-2
CASSPLGAGRGIYGYTF
TGTGCCAGCAGTCCTCTAGGCGCCGGCAGGGGCATCTATGGCTACACCTTC
>TRBV7-2|-|-|TRBJ2-1
CASSPSRGPLRNEQFF
TGTGCCAGCAGCCCTTCCCGGGGGCCCCTACGCAATGAGCAGTTCTTC
>TRBV21-1|-|-|TRBJ2-7
CASSELAGGAYEQYF
TGTGCCAGCAGCGAACTAGCGGGGGGGGCCTACGAGCAGTACTTC
>TRBV27|-|TRBD1|TRBJ1-2
CASSPLGTGLLGYGGYTF
TGTGCCAGCAGTCCCCTAGGGACAGGGCTTCTTGGGTATGGTGGCTACACCTTC
>TRBV7-2|-|-|TRBJ2-3
CASSLNIWGVQYF
TGTGCCAGCAGCTTGAACATCTGGGGTGTGCAGTATTTT
>TRBV4-2|-|-|TRBJ2-3
CASSQAGDTQYF
TGTGCCAGCAGCCAAGCCGGTGACACGCAGTATTTT
>TRBV18|-|TRBD1|TRBJ2-3
CASSHGQGQDTQYF
TGTGCCAGCTCACACGGACAGGGGCAGGATACGCAGTATTTT
>TRBV10-3|-|-|TRBJ1-2
CAISESAAGGYTF
TGTGCCATCAGTGAGTCCGCGGCAGGCGGCTACACCTTC
>TRBV1|once|-|TRBJ2-5
CTSSHAVGGETQYF
TGCACCAGCAGCCACGCGGTGGGTGGAGAGACCCAGTACTTC
>TRBV5-5|-|-|TRBJ2-7
CASSLKGSEQYF
TGTGCCAGCAGCTTAAAGGGGTCCGAGCAGTACTTC
>TRBV7-9|-|TRBD2|TRBJ2-3
CASSPILAGVSSTDTQYF
TGTGCCAGCAGCCCAATCTTAGCGGGAGTATCCAGCACAGATACGCAGTATTTT
>TRBV6-5|-|-|TRBJ1-5
CASSLTGNSHQPQHF
TGTGCCAGCAGCCTAACAGGGAACTCGCATCAGCCCCAGCATTTT
>TRBV15|-|-|TRBJ1-1
CATSRDRTVNTEAFF
TGTGCCACCAGCAGAGACCGGACGGTGAACACTGAAGCTTTCTTT
>TRBV28|-|TRBD1|TRBJ1-5
CASSPGTGVQPQHF
TGTGCCAGCAGTCCGGGGACAGGGGTTCAGCCCCAGCATTTT
>TRBV19|once|-|TRBJ1-6
CASSIPGTPNSPLHF
TGTGCCAGTAGTATTCCCGGGACTCCCAATTCACCCCTCCACTTT
>TRBV5-4|-|-|TRBJ1-4
CASSLAGPNNEKLFF
TGTGCCAGCAGCTTGGCTGGGCCCAATAATGAAAAACTGTTTTTT
>TRBV2|-|-|TRBJ1-1
CASLLGSGNTEAFF
TGTGCCAGTCTTCTGGGGTCTGGGAACACTGAAGCTTTCTTT
>TRBV20-1|once|-|TRBJ1-2
CSATVNYGYTF
TGCAGTGCCACAGTTAACTATGGCTACACCTTC
>TRBV4-1|medium-sized|-|TRBJ2-2
CASSHRVGELFF
TGCGCCAGCAGCCACAGGGTCGGGGAGCTGTTTTTT
>TRBV5-1|-|TRBD1|TRBJ1-3
CASTPGTGGNTIYF
TGCGCCAGCACCCCTGGGACAGGTGGAAACACCATATATTTT
>TRBV19|once|TRBD2|TRBJ2-7
CASSIDSGGTYEQYF
TGTGCCAGTAGTATTGATTCGGGGGGAACCTACGAGCAGTACTTC
>TRBV7-2|-|-|TRBJ2-6
CASSPLPSGANVLTF
TGTGCCAGCAGCCCACTCCCATCTGGGGCCAACGTCCTGACTTTC
>TRBV4-1|-|-|TRBJ2-2
CASSQGGGQNTGELFF
TGCGCCAGCAGCCAAGGTGGTGGGCAGAACACCGGGGAGCTGTTTTTT
>TRBV2|-|-|TRBJ1-5
CASSGYENQPQHF
TGTGCCAGCAGTGGGTACGAAAATCAGCCCCAGCATTTT
>TRBV5-1|-|-|TRBJ2-1
CASSLGWRDSGEQFF
TGCGCCAGCAGCTTGGGGTGGCGGGATAGCGGTGAGCAGTTCTTC
>TRBV19|-|-|TRBJ1-5
CASSRGGNQPQHF
TGTGCCAGTAGTAGGGGTGGCAATCAGCCCCAGCATTTT
>TRBV19|-|TRBD1|TRBJ2-3
CASRDPGQGATDTQYF
TGTGCCAGTAGAGACCCGGGACAGGGGGCCACAGATACGCAGTATTTT
>TRBV2|-|-|TRBJ2-7
CASRQTGTSSYEQYF
TGTGCCAGCAGGCAGACAGGTACCAGCTCCTACGAGCAGTACTTC
>TRBV9|-|TRBD2|TRBJ2-2
CASSVSGGVTGELFF
TGTGCCAGCAGCGTGAGCGGGGGTGTGACCGGGGAGCTGTTTTTT
>TRBV6-1|-|-|TRBJ2-7
CASSEPGPYEQYF
TGTGCCAGCAGTGAACCAGGGCCCTACGAGCAGTACTTC
>TRBV15|-|-|TRBJ2-1
CATSSPIHNEQFF
TGTGCCACCAGCAGCCCGATCCACAATGAGCAGTTCTTC
>TRBV25-1|-|TRBD1|TRBJ1-1
CASSVRDRGSHAFF
TGTGCCAGCAGTGTCCGGGACAGGGGAAGTCATGCTTTCTTT
>TRBV3-1/TRBV3-2|-|-|TRBJ1-4
CASSSQGGEKLFF
TGTGCCAGCAGCTCCCAGGGCGGGGAAAAACTGTTTTTT
>TRBV2|-|-|TRBJ1-2
CASTGFGYGYTF
TGTGCCAGTACAGGGTTCGGCTATGGCTACACCTTC
>TRBV4-3|-|TRBD1|TRBJ2-7
CASSQESKGQIYEQYF
TGCGCCAGCAGCCAAGAGTCGAAGGGACAGATCTACGAGCAGTACTTC